These 4 T cell receptor beta chains came from one sample sequenced in a study of T-cell reconstitution after alpha-beta-depleted transplantation in children. The TCRbeta library incorporated unique molecular identifiers. TCRdb reanalysed the PCR reads using MiXCR and keeps one entry per CDR3 protein. The data contain hundreds of thousands of distinct CDR3 sequences, about 16% of them seen just once; the ten biggest clones take up approximately 28%. The sample consisted of PBMCs, mostly from graft donor cells, taken 360 days after TCRalphabeta/CD19-depleted stem cell transplant. The receptors originated from a boy younger than two who had a stem cell transplant for Wiskott-Aldrich syndrome, so the T cells may come from the graft donor.

This clonotype was seen at least ten times. V gene TRBV6-5 combines with J gene TRBJ2-1, with 8 bases aligning to TRBD1. Germline V CDR1 and CDR2: MNHEY, SVGAGI. The CDR3 spans 13 residues. V was clipped by 8 bases and J by 5 bases; unmatched bases: 5. This CDR3 is CASSGQAHNEQFF. The CDR3 DNA reads TGTGCCAGCTCGGGACAGGCCCACAATGAGCAGTTCTTC.

This CDR3 reads CASRSRGTSTDTQYF. The CDR3, as DNA: TGTGCCAGCAGAAGCAGGGGGACTAGCACAGATACGCAGTATTTT. The chain couples TRBV7-9 to TRBJ2-3; D might be TRBD1 (7 bases). Germline V gene lookup returns CDR1 SEHNR and CDR2 FQNEAQ (reference sequence). Trimming cost V 6 bases and J 0 bases, with 13 bases left between them. CDR3 size: 15 residues.

This clonotype has only a few counts. The chain uses TRBV12-3 or TRBV12-4 and TRBJ1-5, with a possible D match to TRBD1 (6 bases). The germline V and J ends were trimmed by 5 bases and 6 bases, with 11 bases remaining between them. The CDR3 is 13 residues long. This CDR3 is CASSRQVGQPQHF. For the CDR3, the DNA is TGTGCCAGCAGTCGACAGGTGGGTCAGCCCCAGCATTTT.

This clonotype was seen a handful of times. This chain links TRBV15 with TRBJ2-7; D is undetermined. CDR1 LNHNV and CDR2 YYDKDF come from the germline V gene (reference sequence). The CDR3 contains 15 residues. Trimming left V 0 bases short and J 3 bases short, with 12 bases between. CDR3 protein: CATSRERRPDYEQYF. CDR3 nucleotide sequence: TGTGCCACCAGCAGAGAGAGGAGACCCGACTACGAGCAGTACTTC.